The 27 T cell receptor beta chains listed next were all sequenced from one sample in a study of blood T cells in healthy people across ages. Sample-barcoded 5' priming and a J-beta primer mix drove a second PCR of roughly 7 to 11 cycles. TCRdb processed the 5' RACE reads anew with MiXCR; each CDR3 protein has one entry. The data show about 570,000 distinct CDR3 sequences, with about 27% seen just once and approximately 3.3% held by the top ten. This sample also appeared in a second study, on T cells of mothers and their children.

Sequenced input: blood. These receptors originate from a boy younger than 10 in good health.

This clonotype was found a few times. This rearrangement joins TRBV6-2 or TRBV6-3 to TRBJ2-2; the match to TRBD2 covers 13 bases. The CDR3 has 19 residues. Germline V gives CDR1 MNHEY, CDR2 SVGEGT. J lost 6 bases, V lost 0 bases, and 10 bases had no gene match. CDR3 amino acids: CASSYSTGTSGEVSGELFF. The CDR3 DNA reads TGTGCCAGCAGTTACTCAACCGGGACTAGCGGGGAGGTCTCCGGGGAGCTGTTTTTT.

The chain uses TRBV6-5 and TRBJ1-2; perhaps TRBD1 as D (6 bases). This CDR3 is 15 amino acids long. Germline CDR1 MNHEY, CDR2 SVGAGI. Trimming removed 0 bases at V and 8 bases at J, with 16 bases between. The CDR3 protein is CASSYSTGGSRGYTF. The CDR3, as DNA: TGTGCCAGCAGTTACTCGACCGGGGGCTCACGAGGCTACACCTTC.

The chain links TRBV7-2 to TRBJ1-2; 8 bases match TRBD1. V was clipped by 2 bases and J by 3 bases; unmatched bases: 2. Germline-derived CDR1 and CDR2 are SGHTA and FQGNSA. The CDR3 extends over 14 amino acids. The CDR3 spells CASSLTDRDYGYTF. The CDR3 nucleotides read TGTGCCAGCAGCTTAACGGACAGGGACTATGGCTACACCTTC.

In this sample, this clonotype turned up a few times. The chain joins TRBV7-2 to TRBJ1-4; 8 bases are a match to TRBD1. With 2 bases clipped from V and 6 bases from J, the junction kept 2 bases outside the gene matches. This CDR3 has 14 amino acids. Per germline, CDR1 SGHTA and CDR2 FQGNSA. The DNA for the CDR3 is TGTGCCAGCAGCTTATCAGGGGGCGATGAAAAACTGTTTTTT. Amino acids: CASSLSGGDEKLFF.

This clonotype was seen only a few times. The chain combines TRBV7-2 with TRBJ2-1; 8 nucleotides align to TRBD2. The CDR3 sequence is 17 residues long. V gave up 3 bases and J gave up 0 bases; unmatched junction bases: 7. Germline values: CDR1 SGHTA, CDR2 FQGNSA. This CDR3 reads CASSLTSSGRSYNEQFF. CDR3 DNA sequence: TGTGCCAGCAGCTTGACCTCTAGCGGGCGCTCCTACAATGAGCAGTTCTTC. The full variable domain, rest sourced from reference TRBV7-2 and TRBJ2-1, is GAGVSQSPSNKVTEKGKDVELRCDPISGHTALYWYRQSLGQGLEFLIYFQGNSAPDKSGLPSDRFSAERTGGSVSTLTIQRTQQEDSAVYLCASSLTSSGRSYNEQFFGPGTRLTVL.

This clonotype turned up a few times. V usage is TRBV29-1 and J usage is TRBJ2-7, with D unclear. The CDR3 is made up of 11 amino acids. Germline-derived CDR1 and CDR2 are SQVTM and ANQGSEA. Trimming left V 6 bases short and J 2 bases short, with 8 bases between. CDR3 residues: CSVQSTYEQYF. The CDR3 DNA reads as TGCAGCGTCCAGAGCACCTACGAGCAGTACTTC.

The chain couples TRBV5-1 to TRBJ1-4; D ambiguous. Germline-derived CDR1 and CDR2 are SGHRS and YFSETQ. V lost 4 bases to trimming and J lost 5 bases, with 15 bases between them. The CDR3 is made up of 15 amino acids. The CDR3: CASSPLDGQNEKLFF. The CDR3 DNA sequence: TGCGCCAGCAGCCCGCTTGACGGCCAGAATGAAAAACTGTTTTTT.

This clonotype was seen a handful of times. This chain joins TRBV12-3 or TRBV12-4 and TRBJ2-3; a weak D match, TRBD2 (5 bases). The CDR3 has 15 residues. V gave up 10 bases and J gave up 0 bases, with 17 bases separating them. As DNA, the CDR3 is TGTGCCACCGCCCCTGCGGAGGCCAGCACAGATACGCAGTATTTT. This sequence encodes CATAPAEASTDTQYF.

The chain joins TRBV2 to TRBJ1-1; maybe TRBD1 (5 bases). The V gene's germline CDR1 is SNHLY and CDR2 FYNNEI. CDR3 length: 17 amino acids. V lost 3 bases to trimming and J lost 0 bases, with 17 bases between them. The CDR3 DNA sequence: TGTGCCAGCAGTGATCCGGCAGGGACTACCGTGAACACTGAAGCTTTCTTT. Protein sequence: CASSDPAGTTVNTEAFF.

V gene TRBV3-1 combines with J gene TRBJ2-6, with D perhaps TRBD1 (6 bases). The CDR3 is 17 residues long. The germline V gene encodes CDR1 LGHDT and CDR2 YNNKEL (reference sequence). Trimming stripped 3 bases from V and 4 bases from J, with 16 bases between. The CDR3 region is CASSHLSRGSGANVLTF. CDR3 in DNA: TGTGCCAGCAGCCATTTATCCAGGGGTTCCGGGGCCAACGTCCTGACTTTC.

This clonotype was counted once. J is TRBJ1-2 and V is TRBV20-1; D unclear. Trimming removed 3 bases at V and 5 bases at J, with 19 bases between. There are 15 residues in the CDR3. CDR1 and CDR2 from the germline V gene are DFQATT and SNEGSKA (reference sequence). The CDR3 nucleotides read TGCAGTGCTAGTCTGGAGGGCTTATCCGGGTATGGCTACACCTTC. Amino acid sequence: CSASLEGLSGYGYTF.

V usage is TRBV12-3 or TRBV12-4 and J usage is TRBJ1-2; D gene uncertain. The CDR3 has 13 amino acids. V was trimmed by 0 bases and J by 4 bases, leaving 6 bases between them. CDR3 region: CASSLAYSYGYTF. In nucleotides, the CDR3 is TGTGCCAGCAGTTTAGCTTACAGCTATGGCTACACCTTC.

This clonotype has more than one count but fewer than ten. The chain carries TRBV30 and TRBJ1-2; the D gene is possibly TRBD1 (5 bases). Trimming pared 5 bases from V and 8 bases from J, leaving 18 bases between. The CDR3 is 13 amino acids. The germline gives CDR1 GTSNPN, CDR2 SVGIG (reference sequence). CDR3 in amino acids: CAWSSDPGTGYTF. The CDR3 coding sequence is TGTGCCTGGTCATCCGACCCGGGGACGGGCTACACCTTC.

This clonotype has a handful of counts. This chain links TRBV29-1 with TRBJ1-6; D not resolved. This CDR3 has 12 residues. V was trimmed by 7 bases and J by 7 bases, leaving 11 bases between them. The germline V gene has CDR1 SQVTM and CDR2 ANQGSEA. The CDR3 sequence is CSAANPNSPLHF. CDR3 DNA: TGCAGCGCCGCCAATCCCAATTCACCCCTCCACTTT. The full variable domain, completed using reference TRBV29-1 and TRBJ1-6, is SAVISQKPSRDICQRGTSLTIQCQVDSQVTMMFWYRQQPGQSLTLIATANQGSEATYESGFVIDKFPISRPNLTFSTLTVSNMSPEDSSIYLCSAANPNSPLHFGNGTRLTVT.

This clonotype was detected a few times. The CDR3 bases are TGTGCCAGCAGCCCCCAACGGGGGGTCAATGAGCAGTTCTTC. Translating it yields CASSPQRGVNEQFF. The chain couples TRBV9 to TRBJ2-5, with 7 nucleotides matching TRBD2. The end of the DNA is better explained by TRBJ2-1, so the J call may be wrong. The germline gives CDR1 SGDLS, CDR2 YYNGEE. The CDR3 sequence is 14 residues long.

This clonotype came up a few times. CDR3 sequence reads: CATSGQGTGELFF. CDR3 DNA sequence: TGTGCCACCAGTGGTCAGGGGACCGGGGAGCTGTTTTTT. This chain uses TRBV24-1 with TRBJ2-2; D possibly corresponds to TRBD1 (6 bases). Per the germline V gene, CDR1 is KGHDR and CDR2 is SFDVKD. The V and J ends lost 5 bases and 5 bases respectively, with 8 bases between them. The CDR3 runs to 13 residues.

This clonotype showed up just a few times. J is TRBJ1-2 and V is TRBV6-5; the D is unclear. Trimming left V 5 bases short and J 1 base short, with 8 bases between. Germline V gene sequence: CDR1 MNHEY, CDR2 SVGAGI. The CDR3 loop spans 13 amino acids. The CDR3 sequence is CASSPGINYGYTF. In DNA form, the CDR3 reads TGTGCCAGCAGTCCGGGTATTAACTATGGCTACACCTTC.

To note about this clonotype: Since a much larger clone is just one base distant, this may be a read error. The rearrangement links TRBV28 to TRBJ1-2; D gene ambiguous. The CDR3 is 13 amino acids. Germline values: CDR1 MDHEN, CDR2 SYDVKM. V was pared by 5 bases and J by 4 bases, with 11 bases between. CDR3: CASSTGLAYGYTF. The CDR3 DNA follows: TGTGCCAGCAGTACCGGACTGGCCTATGGCTACACCTTC.

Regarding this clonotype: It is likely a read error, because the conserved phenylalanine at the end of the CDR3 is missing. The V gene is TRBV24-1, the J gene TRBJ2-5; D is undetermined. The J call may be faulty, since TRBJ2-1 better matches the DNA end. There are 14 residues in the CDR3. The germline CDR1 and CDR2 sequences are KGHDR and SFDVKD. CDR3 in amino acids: CATSAGGLHNEQFL. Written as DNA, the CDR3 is TGTGCCACCAGTGCTGGTGGGCTACACAATGAGCAGTTCCTC.

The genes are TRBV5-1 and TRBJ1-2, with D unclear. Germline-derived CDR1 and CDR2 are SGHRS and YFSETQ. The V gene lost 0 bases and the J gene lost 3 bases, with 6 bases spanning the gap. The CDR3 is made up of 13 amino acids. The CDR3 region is CASSLERHYGYTF. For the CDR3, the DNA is TGCGCCAGCAGCTTGGAGAGGCACTATGGCTACACCTTC.

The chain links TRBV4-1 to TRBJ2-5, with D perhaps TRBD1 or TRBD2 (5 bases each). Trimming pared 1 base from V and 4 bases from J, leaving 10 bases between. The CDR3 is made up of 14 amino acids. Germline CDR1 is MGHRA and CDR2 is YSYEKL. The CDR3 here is CASSQVGTLETQYF. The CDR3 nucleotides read TGCGCCAGCAGCCAAGTGGGGACCTTAGAGACCCAGTACTTC.

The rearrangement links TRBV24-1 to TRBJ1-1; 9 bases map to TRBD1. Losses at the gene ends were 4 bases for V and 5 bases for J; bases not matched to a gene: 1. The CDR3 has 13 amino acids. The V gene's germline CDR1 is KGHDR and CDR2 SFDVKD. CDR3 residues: CATSDGQGTEAFF. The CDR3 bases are TGTGCCACCAGTGACGGACAGGGGACTGAAGCTTTCTTT.

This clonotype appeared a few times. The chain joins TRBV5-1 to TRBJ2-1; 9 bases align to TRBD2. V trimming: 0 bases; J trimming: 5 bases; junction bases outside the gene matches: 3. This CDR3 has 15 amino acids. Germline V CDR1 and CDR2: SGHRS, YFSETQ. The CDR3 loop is CASSLEASGDNEQFF. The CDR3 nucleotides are TGCGCCAGCAGCTTGGAGGCTAGCGGGGACAATGAGCAGTTCTTC.

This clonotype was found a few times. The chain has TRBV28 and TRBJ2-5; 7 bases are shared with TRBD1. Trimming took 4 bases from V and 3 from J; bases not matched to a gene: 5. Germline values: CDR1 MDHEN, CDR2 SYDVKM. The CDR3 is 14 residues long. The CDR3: CASSSKQGKETQYF. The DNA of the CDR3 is TGTGCCAGCAGTTCAAAACAGGGGAAAGAGACCCAGTACTTC.

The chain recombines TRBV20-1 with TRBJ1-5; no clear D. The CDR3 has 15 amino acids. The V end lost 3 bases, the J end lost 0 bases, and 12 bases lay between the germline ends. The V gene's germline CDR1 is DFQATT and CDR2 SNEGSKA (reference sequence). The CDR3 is CSARATVYSNQPQHF. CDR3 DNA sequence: TGCAGTGCTAGGGCTACAGTTTATAGCAATCAGCCCCAGCATTTT.

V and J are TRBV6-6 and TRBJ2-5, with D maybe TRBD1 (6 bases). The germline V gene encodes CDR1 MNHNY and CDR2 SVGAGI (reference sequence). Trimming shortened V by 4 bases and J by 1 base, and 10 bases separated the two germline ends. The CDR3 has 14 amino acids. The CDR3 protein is CASSSLDSQETQYF. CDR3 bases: TGTGCCAGCAGTTCCCTGGACAGCCAAGAGACCCAGTACTTC.

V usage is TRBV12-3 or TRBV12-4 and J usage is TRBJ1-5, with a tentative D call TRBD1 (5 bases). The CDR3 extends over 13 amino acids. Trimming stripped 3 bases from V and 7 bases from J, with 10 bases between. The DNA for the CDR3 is TGTGCCAGCAGTTTGTTGGGGCAGCAGCCCCAGCATTTT. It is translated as CASSLLGQQPQHF.